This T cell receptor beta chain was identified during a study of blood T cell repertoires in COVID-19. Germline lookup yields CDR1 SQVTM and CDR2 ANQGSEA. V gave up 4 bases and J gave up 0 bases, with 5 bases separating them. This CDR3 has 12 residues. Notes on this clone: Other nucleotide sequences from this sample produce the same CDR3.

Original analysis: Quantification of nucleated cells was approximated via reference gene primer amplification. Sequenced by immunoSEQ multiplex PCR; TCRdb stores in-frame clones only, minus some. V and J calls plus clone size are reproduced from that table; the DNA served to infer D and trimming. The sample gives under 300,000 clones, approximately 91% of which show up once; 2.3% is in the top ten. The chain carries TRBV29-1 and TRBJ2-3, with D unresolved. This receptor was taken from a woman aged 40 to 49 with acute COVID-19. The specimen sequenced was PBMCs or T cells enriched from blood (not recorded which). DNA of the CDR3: TGCAGCGTTGCAACTAGCACAGATACGCAGTATTTT. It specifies CSVATSTDTQYF.